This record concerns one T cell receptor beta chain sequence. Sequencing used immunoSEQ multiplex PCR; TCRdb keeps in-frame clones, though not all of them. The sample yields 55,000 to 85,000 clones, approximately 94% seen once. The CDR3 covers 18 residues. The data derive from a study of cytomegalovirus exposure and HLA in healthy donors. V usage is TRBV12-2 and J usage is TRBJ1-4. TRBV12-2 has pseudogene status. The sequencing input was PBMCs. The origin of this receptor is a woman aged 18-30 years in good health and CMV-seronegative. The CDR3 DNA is TGTGCAAGTCGCTTAGCGTTGTCTACTCTTCACTCTAATGAAAAACTGTTTTTT. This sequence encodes CASRLALSTLHSNEKLFF.